The T cell receptor beta chain described here comes from a study of CD8 T cells in ankylosing spondylitis. Study-wide findings and caveats: A TCR beta motif of 7 to 9 highly homologous variants seemed to mark ankylosing spondylitis blood. Disease-linked clones reportedly concentrated significantly in matched ankylosing spondylitis synovial fluid. Reactive arthritis synovial fluid and blood previously showed some of these motif variants. Clones that were linked to disease were CD8+ and were relatively rare in peripheral blood.

The TCR beta libraries were generated through quantitative 5'-RACE incorporating molecular barcodes. TCRdb re-analysed the 5' RACE reads in MiXCR, keeping a single row per CDR3 protein. The table records 100,000 or so distinct CDR3 sequences, about 8.1% of them present only once. V was trimmed by 1 base and J by 4 bases, leaving 10 bases between them. There are 14 residues in the CDR3. In germline, CDR1 is SNHLY, CDR2 FYNNEI. A word on this clonotype: The target antigen is unknown.

This TCR came from a male donor with ankylosing spondylitis. The chain links TRBV2 to TRBJ2-5; no definite D call. The sample taken for sequencing was blood, either unsorted or a sorted T cell fraction (not recorded which). The chain's CDR3 is CASSEGQSLETQYF. As DNA, the CDR3 is TGTGCCAGCAGTGAAGGGCAGTCGCTAGAGACCCAGTACTTC.